The 5 T cell receptor beta chains below come from one sample, sequenced in a study of T-cell reconstitution after alpha-beta-depleted transplantation in children. Unique molecular identifiers featured in how the TCRbeta library was prepared. TCRdb analysed the PCR reads with MiXCR anew, one entry per CDR3 protein. Of hundreds of thousands of distinct CDR3 sequences in the sample, less than 15% are singletons; the top ten hold roughly 0.77%. Sequenced here: PBMCs, sampled before TCRalphabeta/CD19-depleted stem cell transplant. The source of these receptors is a girl aged 2-10 years with congenital amegakaryocytic thrombocytopenia, due to receive a stem cell transplant.

Many counts were recorded for this clonotype. The CDR3 reads CSVLRNTEAFF. The CDR3, as DNA: TGCAGTGTCCTCAGGAACACTGAAGCTTTCTTT. V gene TRBV20-1 combines with J gene TRBJ1-1, with D unclear. The CDR3 length is 11 residues. The V end lost 7 bases, the J end lost 1 base, and 7 bases lay between the germline ends. Germline V gene sequence: CDR1 DFQATT, CDR2 SNEGSKA (reference sequence).

This clonotype occurred many times. The chain couples TRBV29-1 to TRBJ2-1; tentatively, D is TRBD1 (5 bases). Germline V CDR1 and CDR2: SQVTM, ANQGSEA. There are 17 residues in the CDR3. The V end was cut by 4 bases, the J end by 4 bases, with 23 bases between. CDR3 nucleotide sequence: TGCAGCGTTGGGGGCCGTTTGTTGGGGCTTGCGTACAATGAGCAGTTCTTC. Its translation is CSVGGRLLGLAYNEQFF.

This clonotype was seen a handful of times. This chain links TRBV18 with TRBJ1-4; 7 bases fit TRBD1. With V trimmed by 4 bases and J by 11 bases, 7 bases remained unmatched. CDR1 and CDR2 from the germline V gene are KGHSH and LQKENI. The CDR3 runs 13 residues. The CDR3 nucleotides read TGTGCCAGCTCACAGGGGACAGCTGCGAAACTGTTTTTT. It yields the protein CASSQGTAAKLFF.

This clonotype was counted a few times. The rearrangement joins TRBV20-1 to TRBJ2-7; 12 bases fit TRBD2. This CDR3 is 20 amino acids long. V gave up 1 base and J gave up 2 bases; unmatched junction bases: 18. Germline V gene sequence: CDR1 DFQATT, CDR2 SNEGSKA (reference sequence). The CDR3 coding sequence is TGCAGTGCTAGAGTCCTAGCGGGAGGGCCTGTTTCTGGGGATCCCTACGAGCAGTACTTC. Amino acid sequence: CSARVLAGGPVSGDPYEQYF.

This clonotype has at least ten counts. V gene TRBV18 combines with J gene TRBJ1-1; a possible D gene is TRBD1 (5 bases). V gave up 4 bases and J gave up 5 bases, with 20 bases separating them. Germline loops: CDR1 KGHSH, CDR2 LQKENI. This CDR3 comprises 16 residues. CDR3 residues: CASSQGRARSGTEAFF. CDR3 sequence (DNA): TGTGCCAGCTCACAGGGCAGGGCCCGTTCCGGGACTGAAGCTTTCTTT.